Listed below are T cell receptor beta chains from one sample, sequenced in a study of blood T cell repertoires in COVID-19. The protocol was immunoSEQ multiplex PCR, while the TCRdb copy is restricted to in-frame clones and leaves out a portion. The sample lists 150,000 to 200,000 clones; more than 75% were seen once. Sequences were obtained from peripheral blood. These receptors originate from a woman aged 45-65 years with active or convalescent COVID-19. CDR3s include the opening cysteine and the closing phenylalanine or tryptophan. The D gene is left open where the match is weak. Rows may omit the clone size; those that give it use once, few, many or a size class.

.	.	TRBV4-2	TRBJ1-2	CASSQVGDGGRGRHGYTF	TGTGCCAGCAGCCAAGTTGGAGATGGGGGCCGAGGGCGTCATGGCTACACCTTC
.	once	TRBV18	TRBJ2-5	CASSPTGNQETQYF	TGTGCCAGCTCACCGACGGGGAACCAAGAGACCCAGTACTTC
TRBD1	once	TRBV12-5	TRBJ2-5	CASGLVPGQGRRQETQYF	TGTGCTAGTGGTTTGGTCCCGGGACAGGGGCGAAGGCAAGAGACCCAGTACTTC
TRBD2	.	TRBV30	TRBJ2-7	CAWSLAGDTYEQYF	TGTGCCTGGAGTCTAGCGGGAGACACCTACGAGCAGTACTTC
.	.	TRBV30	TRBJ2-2	CAWSVLLVTGELFF	TGTGCCTGGAGTGTACTTCTCGTGACCGGGGAGCTGTTTTTT
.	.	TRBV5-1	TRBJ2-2	CASSLDRPGTGELFF	TGCGCCAGCAGCTTGGATCGGCCGGGCACCGGGGAGCTGTTTTTT
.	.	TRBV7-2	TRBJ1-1	CASSLRHGNTEAFF	TGTGCCAGCAGCTTGCGACACGGCAACACTGAAGCTTTCTTT
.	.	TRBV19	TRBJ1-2	CASSQGRTAANYGYTF	TGTGCCAGTAGTCAAGGGCGGACAGCAGCTAACTATGGCTACACCTTC
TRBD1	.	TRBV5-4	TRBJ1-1	CASSLGRQGVNTEAFF	TGTGCCAGCAGCTTGGGAAGACAGGGGGTGAACACTGAAGCTTTCTTT
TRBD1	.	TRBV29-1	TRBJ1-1	CSVGQGDAEAFF	TGCAGCGTAGGACAGGGGGACGCTGAAGCTTTCTTT
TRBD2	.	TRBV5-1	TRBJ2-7	CASSFGAGGPKEQYF	TGCGCCAGCAGCTTTGGGGCGGGAGGGCCGAAAGAGCAGTACTTC
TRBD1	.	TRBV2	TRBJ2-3	CARRDRVTDTQYF	TGTGCCAGGAGGGACAGGGTGACAGATACGCAGTATTTT
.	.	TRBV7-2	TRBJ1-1	CASSPRRVNMNTEAFF	TGTGCCAGCAGCCCCCGTCGGGTGAACATGAACACTGAAGCTTTCTTT
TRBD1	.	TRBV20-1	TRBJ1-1	CSASAGGVVAYTEAFF	TGCAGTGCAAGTGCAGGGGGAGTGGTTGCCTACACTGAAGCTTTCTTT
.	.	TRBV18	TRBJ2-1	CASSPPGWGQAYNEQFF	TGTGCCAGCTCACCCCCGGGATGGGGGCAGGCCTACAATGAGCAGTTCTTC
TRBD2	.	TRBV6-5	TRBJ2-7	CASGRGLAGNEQYF	TGTGCCAGCGGCAGGGGCCTAGCGGGAAATGAGCAGTACTTC
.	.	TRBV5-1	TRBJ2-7	CASSSGTRGEQYF	TGCGCCAGCAGCTCCGGGACAAGGGGCGAGCAGTACTTC
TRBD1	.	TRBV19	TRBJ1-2	CASSNPGRDRVREGYGYTF	TGTGCCAGTAGTAATCCTGGCCGGGACAGGGTGAGGGAAGGCTATGGCTACACCTTC
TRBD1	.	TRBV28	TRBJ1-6	CASRISGGNSPLHF	TGTGCCAGCAGAATTTCAGGGGGCAATTCACCCCTCCACTTT
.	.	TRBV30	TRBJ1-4	CAWSAPPRGKLFF	TGTGCCTGGAGCGCCCCCCCTCGAGGAAAACTGTTTTTT
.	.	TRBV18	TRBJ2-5	CASSRRGATEETQYF	TGTGCCAGCTCCCGGCGAGGTGCCACCGAGGAGACCCAGTACTTC
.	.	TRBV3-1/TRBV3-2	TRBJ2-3	CASSRDAGKAQYF	TGTGCCAGCAGCCGAGACGCCGGGAAGGCGCAGTATTTT
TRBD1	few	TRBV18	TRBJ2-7	CASSPQGETYEQYF	TGTGCCAGCTCACCTCAGGGGGAGACCTACGAGCAGTACTTC
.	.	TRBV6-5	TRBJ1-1	CASSYEAGVNTEAFF	TGTGCCAGCAGTTACGAGGCAGGGGTGAACACTGAAGCTTTCTTT
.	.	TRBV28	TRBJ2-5	CASSEGGIQETQYF	TGTGCCAGCAGTGAAGGGGGTATCCAAGAGACCCAGTACTTC
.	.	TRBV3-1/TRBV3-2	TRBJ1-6	CASSQARTVDNSPLHF	TGTGCCAGCAGCCAAGCGCGGACAGTAGATAATTCACCCCTCCACTTT
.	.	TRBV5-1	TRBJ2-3	CASSLSAGGEDTQYF	TGCGCCAGCAGCTTGAGTGCCGGGGGAGAGGATACGCAGTATTTT
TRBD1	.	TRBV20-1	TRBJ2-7	CSAGTAYEQYF	TGCAGTGCCGGGACAGCTTACGAGCAGTACTTC
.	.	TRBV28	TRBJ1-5	CASSRGGTGQPQHF	TGTGCCAGCAGCCGGGGGGGCACTGGTCAGCCCCAGCATTTT
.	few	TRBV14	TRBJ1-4	CASSQVQANEKLFF	TGTGCCAGCAGCCAAGTGCAGGCTAATGAAAAACTGTTTTTT
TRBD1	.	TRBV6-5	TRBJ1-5	CATFGTGDGSQPQHF	TGTGCCACCTTCGGGACAGGGGACGGTAGTCAGCCCCAGCATTTT
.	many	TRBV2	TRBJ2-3	CASSPSLKREGDTQYF	TGTGCCAGCAGTCCGTCTCTGAAGCGAGAAGGAGATACGCAGTATTTT
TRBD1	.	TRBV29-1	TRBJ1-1	CSVEVQGVTYTEAFF	TGCAGCGTTGAAGTACAGGGGGTTACGTACACTGAAGCTTTCTTT
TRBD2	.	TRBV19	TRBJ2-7	CASSPPGSGSSYEQYF	TGTGCCAGTAGTCCTCCGGGTAGCGGGAGCTCCTACGAGCAGTACTTC
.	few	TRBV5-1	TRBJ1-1	CASSLASGTPTEAFF	TGCGCCAGCAGCTTGGCTTCCGGGACACCCACTGAAGCTTTCTTT
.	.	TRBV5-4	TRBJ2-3	CASSPGGVNLDTQYF	TGTGCCAGCAGCCCCGGGGGTGTAAATTTAGATACGCAGTATTTT
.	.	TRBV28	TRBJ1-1	CASTVNTEAFF	TGTGCCAGCACCGTGAACACTGAAGCTTTCTTT
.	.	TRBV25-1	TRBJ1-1	CASSDPGNTEAFF	TGTGCCAGCAGTGACCCGGGGAACACTGAAGCTTTCTTT
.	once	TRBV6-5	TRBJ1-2	CASSYSQGNYGYTF	TGTGCCAGCAGTTACTCACAGGGAAACTATGGCTACACCTTC
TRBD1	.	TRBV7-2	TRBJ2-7	CASSLEGQANYEQYF	TGTGCCAGCAGCCTAGAGGGACAGGCAAACTACGAGCAGTACTTC
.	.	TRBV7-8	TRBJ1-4	CASSRDINEKLFF	TGTGCCAGCAGCCGAGACATAAACGAAAAACTGTTTTTT